These T cell receptor beta chains were read from a single sample in a study of blood T cell repertoires in COVID-19. Sequenced by immunoSEQ multiplex PCR; TCRdb stores in-frame clones only, minus some. Of fewer than 150,000 clones listed, about 76% are singletons. What was sequenced was peripheral blood. These receptor sequences come from a man aged 80 or over with acute or convalescent COVID-19. Both conserved end residues are part of each CDR3. D genes are given only for firm matches. Clone size appears in some rows only: once, few, many, or a class for an expanded clone.

TRBJ2-3 | TRBV3-1/TRBV3-2 | TRBD1 | - | CASGTVKTDTQYF | TGTGCCAGCGGGACAGTCAAAACAGATACGCAGTATTTT
TRBJ1-2 | TRBV5-6 | - | - | CASSLTGYGYTF | TGTGCCAGCAGCTTGACAGGGTACGGCTACACCTTC
TRBJ2-7 | TRBV5-1 | - | - | CASSLDSGVTYEQYF | TGCGCCAGCAGCTTGGATTCAGGGGTGACCTACGAGCAGTACTTC
TRBJ1-1 | TRBV12-3/TRBV12-4 | - | few | CASVFRLNTEAFF | TGTGCCAGTGTTTTCAGATTGAACACTGAAGCTTTCTTT
TRBJ1-4 | TRBV6-5 | - | few | CASSPTSAGVLFF | TGTGCCAGCAGTCCCACATCTGCGGGTGTACTGTTTTTT
TRBJ1-1 | TRBV18 | - | few | CASSPRTENTEAFF | TGTGCCAGCTCACCACGAACAGAGAACACTGAAGCTTTCTTT
TRBJ1-5 | TRBV10-2 | - | - | CASSERGVNQPQHF | TGCGCCAGCAGTGAGCGGGGAGTCAATCAGCCCCAGCATTTT
TRBJ1-5 | TRBV7-9 | - | - | CASSLQLQGGVGQPQHF | TGTGCCAGCAGCTTGCAACTTCAGGGTGGGGTAGGTCAGCCCCAGCATTTT
TRBJ1-1 | TRBV7-3 | - | - | CASSQQGSTEAFF | TGTGCCAGCAGCCAGCAGGGGAGCACTGAAGCTTTCTTT
TRBJ1-1 | TRBV4-3 | - | - | CASSQAPIGGSRTEAFF | TGCGCCAGCAGCCAGGCCCCCATCGGAGGAAGTAGGACTGAAGCTTTCTTT
TRBJ1-5 | TRBV7-2 | - | - | CASSQEQDNNQPQHF | TGTGCCAGCAGCCAAGAACAGGATAACAATCAGCCCCAGCATTTT
TRBJ1-6 | TRBV27 | - | few | CASSLSGASSYNSPLHF | TGTGCCAGCAGTTTAAGTGGAGCGAGCTCCTATAATTCACCCCTCCACTTT
TRBJ1-2 | TRBV9 | TRBD1 | - | CASSTGQGEGYTF | TGTGCCAGCAGCACGGGACAGGGTGAAGGCTACACCTTC
TRBJ1-1 | TRBV11-2 | - | - | CASSVRVGRNTEAFF | TGTGCCAGCAGCGTAAGGGTGGGGAGGAACACTGAAGCTTTCTTT
TRBJ1-5 | TRBV6-1 | - | few | CASSEKRGQGHQPQHF | TGTGCCAGCAGTGAAAAAAGGGGCCAGGGCCATCAGCCCCAGCATTTT
TRBJ2-7 | TRBV3-1/TRBV3-2 | - | - | CASSQGPNSYEQYF | TGTGCCAGCAGCCAAGGGCCCAACTCCTACGAGCAGTACTTC